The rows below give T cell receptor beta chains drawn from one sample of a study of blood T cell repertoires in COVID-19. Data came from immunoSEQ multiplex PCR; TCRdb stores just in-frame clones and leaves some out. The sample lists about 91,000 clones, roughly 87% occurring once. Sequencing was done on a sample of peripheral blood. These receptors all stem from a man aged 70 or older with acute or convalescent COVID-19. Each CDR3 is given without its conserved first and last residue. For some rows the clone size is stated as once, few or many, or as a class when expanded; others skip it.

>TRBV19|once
ASRRLADSSGNTIY
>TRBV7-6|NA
ASSSLPGQLSLETQY
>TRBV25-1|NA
ASRGPPGQAYNSPLH
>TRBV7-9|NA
ASSSARGDNEQF
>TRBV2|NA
ASSTITGTQKAF
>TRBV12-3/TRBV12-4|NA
ASSTTGNYGYT
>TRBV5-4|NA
ASSGRQGARTDTQY
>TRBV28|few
ASGGIFGYGYT
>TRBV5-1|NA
ASSLEGQGYGYT
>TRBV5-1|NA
ASSLGQGAPGYT
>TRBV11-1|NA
ASSFGVRTEAF
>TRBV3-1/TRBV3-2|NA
ASSQDWRLSGGRNEQF
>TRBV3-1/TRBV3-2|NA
ASSQAGEPSNQPQH
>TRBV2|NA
ASSRQGNTEAF
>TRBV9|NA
ASSPGQGASPNEKLF
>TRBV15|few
ATSSETITGGMQY
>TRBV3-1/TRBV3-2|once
ASSRTRDTQY
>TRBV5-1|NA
ASSLASGTGGTDIQY
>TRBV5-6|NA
ASSYRGGNTEAF
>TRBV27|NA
ASTTQGFYNSPLH
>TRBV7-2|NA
ASSLAGVDGETQY
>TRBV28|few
ASSAGLRSQGPNYGYT
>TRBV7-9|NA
ASSSDRNRENEKLF
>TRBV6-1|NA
ASSGAQGSGAGANVLT
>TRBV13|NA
ASSFGTGGSYNSPLH
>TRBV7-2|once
ASSLDNRMVEAF
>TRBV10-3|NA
AISESGGTETQY
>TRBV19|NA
ASSPRDRNTEAF
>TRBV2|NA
ASSRDSSYGYT
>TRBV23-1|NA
ASSQSYGDPNTGELF
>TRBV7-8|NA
ASSSSRLAGELF
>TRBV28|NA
ASISAEAGYGYT
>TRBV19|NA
ASSIGPGQVYSNQPQH
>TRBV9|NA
ASSPPGGFGYT
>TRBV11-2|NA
ASSLESAQKAF
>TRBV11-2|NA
ASSFSTAINEKLF
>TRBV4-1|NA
ASSQDWTAYNEQF
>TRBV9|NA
ASSLNIPGQGLGNTIY
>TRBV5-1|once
ASSSSILAGSETQY
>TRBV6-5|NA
ASEGTGELF
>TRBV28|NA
ASRLTGGYLINYGYT
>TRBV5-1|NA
ASSLVQGARETQY
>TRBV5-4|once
ASSSGTGYTDTQY
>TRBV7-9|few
ASSLGTGNQPQH
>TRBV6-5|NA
ASSYRPDSSGNTIY
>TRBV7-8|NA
ASSSRVSGNTIY
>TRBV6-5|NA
ASSYSSGPVRGGYT
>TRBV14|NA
ASSQDLSGGFVLTDTQY
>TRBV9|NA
ASSVGGLAQETQY
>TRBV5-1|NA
ASSREQGSYGYT
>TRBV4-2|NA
ASSQERNEQF
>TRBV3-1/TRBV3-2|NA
ASSPGMNTGELF
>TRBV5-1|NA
ASSLSGGQVRATQY